This T cell receptor (beta chain) was documented in a study of cytomegalovirus exposure and HLA in healthy donors. Study results and caveats: Later findings reportedly placed an Asian-associated ancestry cluster below the approximately 670-donor mean for N-insertions. The authors later found most CMV-associated TCR beta chains appeared HLA-restricted. Confirmation was obtained in vitro that a few CMV-associated chains are specific for CMV antigens. Some highly shared sequence variants likely arose as a pipeline artifact.

Trimming at V came to 1 base and at J to 4 bases, leaving 9 bases not matched to a gene. Germline values: CDR1 SGHRS, CDR2 YFSETQ. The CDR3 totals 18 residues. For this clone: Antigen unknown.

PCR involved 60 Vbeta and 13 Jbeta primers. Clones were read by immunoSEQ multiplex PCR, and TCRdb kept only the in-frame ones, dropping some. The sample has around 150,000 clones, around three quarters seen once. The source is a man aged 30-40 years in good health and CMV-seronegative. The source material was PBMCs. The chain joins TRBV5-1 to TRBJ2-2, with TRBD2 matching over 11 bases. The DNA of the CDR3 is TGCGCCAGCAGCTTGACTAGCGGGGGAACAAGAGGCACCGGGGAGCTGTTTTTT. Amino acid sequence: CASSLTSGGTRGTGELFF.